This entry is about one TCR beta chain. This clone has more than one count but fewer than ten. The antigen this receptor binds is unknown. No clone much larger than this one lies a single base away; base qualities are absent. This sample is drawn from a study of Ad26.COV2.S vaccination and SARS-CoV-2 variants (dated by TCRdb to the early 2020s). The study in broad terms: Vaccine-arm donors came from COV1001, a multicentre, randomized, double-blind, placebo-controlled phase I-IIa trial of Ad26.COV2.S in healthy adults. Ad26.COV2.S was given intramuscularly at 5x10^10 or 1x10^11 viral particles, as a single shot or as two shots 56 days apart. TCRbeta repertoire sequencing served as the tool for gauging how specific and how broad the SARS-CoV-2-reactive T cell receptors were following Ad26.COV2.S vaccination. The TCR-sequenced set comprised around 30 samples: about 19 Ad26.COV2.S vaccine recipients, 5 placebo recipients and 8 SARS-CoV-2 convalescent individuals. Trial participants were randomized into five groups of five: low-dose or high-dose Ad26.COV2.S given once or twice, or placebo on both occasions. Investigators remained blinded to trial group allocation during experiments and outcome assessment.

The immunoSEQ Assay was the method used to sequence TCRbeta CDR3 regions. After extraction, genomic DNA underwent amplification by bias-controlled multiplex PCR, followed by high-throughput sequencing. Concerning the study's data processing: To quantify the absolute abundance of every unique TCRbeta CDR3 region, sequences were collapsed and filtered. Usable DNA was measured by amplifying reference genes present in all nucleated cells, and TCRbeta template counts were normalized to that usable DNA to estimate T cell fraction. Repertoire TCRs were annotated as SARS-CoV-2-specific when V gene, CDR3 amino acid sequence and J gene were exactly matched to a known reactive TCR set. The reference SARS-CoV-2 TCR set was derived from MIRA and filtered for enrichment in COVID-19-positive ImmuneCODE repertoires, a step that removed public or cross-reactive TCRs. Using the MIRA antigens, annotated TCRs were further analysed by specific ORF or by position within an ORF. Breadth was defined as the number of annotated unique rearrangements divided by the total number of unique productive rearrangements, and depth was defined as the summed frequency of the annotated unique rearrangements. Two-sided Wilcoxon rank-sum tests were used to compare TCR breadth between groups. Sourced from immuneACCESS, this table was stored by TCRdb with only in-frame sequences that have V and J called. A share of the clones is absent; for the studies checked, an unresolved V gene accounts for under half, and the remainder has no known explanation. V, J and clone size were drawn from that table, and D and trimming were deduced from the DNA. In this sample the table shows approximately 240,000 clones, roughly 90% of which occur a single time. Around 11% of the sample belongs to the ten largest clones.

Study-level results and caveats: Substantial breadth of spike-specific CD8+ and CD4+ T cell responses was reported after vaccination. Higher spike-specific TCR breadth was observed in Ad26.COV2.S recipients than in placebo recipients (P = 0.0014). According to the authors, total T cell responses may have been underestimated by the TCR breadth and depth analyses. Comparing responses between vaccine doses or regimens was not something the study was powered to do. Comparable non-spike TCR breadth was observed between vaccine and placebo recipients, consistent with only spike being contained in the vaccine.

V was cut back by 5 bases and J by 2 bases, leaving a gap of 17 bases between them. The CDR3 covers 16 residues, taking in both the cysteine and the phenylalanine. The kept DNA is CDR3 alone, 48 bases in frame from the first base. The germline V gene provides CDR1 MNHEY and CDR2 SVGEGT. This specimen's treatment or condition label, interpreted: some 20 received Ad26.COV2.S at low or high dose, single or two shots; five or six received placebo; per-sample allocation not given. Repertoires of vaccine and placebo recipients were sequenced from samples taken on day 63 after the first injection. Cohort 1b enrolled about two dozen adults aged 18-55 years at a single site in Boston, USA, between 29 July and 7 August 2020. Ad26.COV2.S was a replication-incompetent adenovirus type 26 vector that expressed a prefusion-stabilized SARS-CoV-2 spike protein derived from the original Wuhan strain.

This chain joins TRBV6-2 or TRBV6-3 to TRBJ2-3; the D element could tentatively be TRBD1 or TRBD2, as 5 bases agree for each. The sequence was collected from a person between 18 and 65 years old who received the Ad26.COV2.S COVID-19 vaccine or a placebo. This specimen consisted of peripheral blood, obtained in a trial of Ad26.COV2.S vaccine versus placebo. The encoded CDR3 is CASSPSERDPTDTQYF. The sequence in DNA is TGTGCCAGCAGTCCCTCTGAGAGGGACCCCACAGATACGCAGTATTTT.